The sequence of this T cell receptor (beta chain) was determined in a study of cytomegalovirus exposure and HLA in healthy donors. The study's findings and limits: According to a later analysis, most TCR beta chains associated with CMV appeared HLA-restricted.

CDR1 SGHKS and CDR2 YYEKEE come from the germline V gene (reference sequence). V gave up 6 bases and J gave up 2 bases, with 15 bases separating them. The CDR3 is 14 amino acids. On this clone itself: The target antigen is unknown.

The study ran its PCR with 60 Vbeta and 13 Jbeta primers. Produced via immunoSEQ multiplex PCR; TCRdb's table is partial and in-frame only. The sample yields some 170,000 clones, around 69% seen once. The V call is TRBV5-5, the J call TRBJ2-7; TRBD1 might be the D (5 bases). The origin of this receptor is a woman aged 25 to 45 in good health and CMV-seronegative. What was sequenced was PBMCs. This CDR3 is CASNLRDRAYEQYF. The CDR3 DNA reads TGTGCCAGCAACCTCAGGGATAGGGCCTACGAGCAGTACTTC.